The present TCR beta chain was sequenced within a study of low-dose radiotherapy and immunotherapy resistance in tumors. Study-level background: Nivolumab was given to patients as a 240 mg flat dose every two weeks, and ipilimumab at 1 mg/kg every six weeks. Both were delivered intravenously. Given every two weeks, intravenous cyclophosphamide 200 mg/m2 preceded radiation and immunotherapy by one day. Patients were on oral aspirin 300 mg taken daily for four cycles from cycle 1 day 1.

The CDR3 spans 15 residues. V lost 0 bases to trimming and J lost 7 bases, with 12 bases between them. Per germline, CDR1 MNHNY and CDR2 SVGAGI (reference sequence). Time point meaning: before trial treatment. Alpha- and beta-chain coverage of first-strand cDNA came from TRAV- and TRBV-specific primers. For amplifying TCRs, the PCR ran for around 20 cycles with Phusion, which was used together with a constant-region primer and the adapter on the V primers. TCRdb re-called the reads through MiXCR, storing one row per CDR3 protein. The sample lists tens of thousands of distinct CDR3 sequences; 9.4% were seen once. This clonotype showed up many times.

The sequenced sample was PBMCs, obtained before treatment. The chain joins TRBV6-6 to TRBJ2-2, with D perhaps given as TRBD1 or TRBD2 (5 bases each). The receptor was isolated from a male donor with prostate cancer. CDR3 region: CASSYSPFGGGELFF. The CDR3 DNA reads TGTGCCAGCAGTTACTCTCCGTTTGGGGGCGGGGAGCTGTTTTTT.